The 5 T cell receptor beta chains listed next were all sequenced from one sample in a study of blood T cell repertoires in COVID-19. Produced via immunoSEQ multiplex PCR; TCRdb's table is partial and in-frame only. The sample yields 150,000 to 200,000 clones, approximately 88% seen once. The sample consisted of peripheral blood. The receptors come from a man aged 40-55 years with acute or convalescent COVID-19.

CDR3: CASSFPGIGYEQYF. The CDR3 nucleotides read TGTGCCAGCAGCTTCCCAGGGATAGGCTACGAGCAGTACTTC. The gene calls are TRBV5-5 and TRBJ2-7, with D possibly being TRBD1 (5 bases). Germline loops: CDR1 SGHKS, CDR2 YYEKEE (reference sequence). CDR3 length: 14 residues. The V end lost 2 bases, the J end lost 3 bases, and 12 bases lay between the germline ends.

The rearrangement uses TRBV5-1 and TRBJ2-3; the match to TRBD2 covers 12 bases. J was trimmed by 1 base and V by 7 bases; bases with no gene match: 7. The CDR3 is made up of 16 amino acids. The germline V gene has CDR1 SGHRS and CDR2 YFSETQ. The CDR3 loop is CASRQRLAGGTDTQYF. For the CDR3, the DNA is TGCGCCAGCCGACAAAGACTAGCGGGGGGCACAGATACGCAGTATTTT.

This clone was found a few times. This rearrangement joins TRBV2 to TRBJ1-4, with D tentatively TRBD1 (5 bases). CDR3 size: 15 residues. Trimming stripped 1 base from V and 8 bases from J, with 14 bases between. Germline CDR1 is SNHLY and CDR2 is FYNNEI. In DNA form, the CDR3 reads TGTGCCAGCAGTGAAGATGAAAGGGGCTGGGAAAAACTGTTTTTT. Amino acids: CASSEDERGWEKLFF.

This rearrangement joins TRBV19 to TRBJ2-2; TRBD1 agrees at 9 bases. Germline V lookup: CDR1 LNHDA, CDR2 SQIVND (reference sequence). V lost 8 bases and J lost 5; bases outside the gene matches: 9. The CDR3 covers 15 residues. This CDR3 reads CASQPQGAFTGELFF. Here the CDR3 DNA reads TGTGCCAGTCAACCACAGGGGGCTTTTACCGGGGAGCTGTTTTTT.

The chain combines TRBV19 with TRBJ2-2, with 8 bases that match TRBD1. The J segment lost 5 bases and the V segment lost 2 bases, leaving 7 bases of the junction unmatched. This CDR3 has 16 amino acids. Germline V lookup: CDR1 LNHDA, CDR2 SQIVND (reference sequence). CDR3 loop: CASSISAGGWTGELFF. The CDR3, as DNA: TGTGCCAGTAGTATATCCGCAGGGGGCTGGACCGGGGAGCTGTTTTTT.